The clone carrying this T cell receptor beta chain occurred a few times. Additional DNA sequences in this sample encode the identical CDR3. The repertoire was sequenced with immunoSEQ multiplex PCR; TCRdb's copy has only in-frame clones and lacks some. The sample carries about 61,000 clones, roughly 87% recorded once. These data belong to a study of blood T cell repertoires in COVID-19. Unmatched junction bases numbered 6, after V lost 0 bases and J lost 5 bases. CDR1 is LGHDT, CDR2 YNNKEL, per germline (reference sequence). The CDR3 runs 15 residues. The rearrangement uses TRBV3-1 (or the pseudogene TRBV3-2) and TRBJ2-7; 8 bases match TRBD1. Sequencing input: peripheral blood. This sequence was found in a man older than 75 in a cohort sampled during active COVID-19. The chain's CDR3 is CASSQDVRGLNEQYF. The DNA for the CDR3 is TGTGCCAGCAGCCAAGACGTCAGGGGGCTAAACGAGCAGTACTTC.